The rows below give T cell receptor beta chains drawn from one sample of a study of identical twins. TCRdb itself ran the 5' RACE reads through MiXCR, one entry per CDR3 protein. Of a few hundred thousand distinct CDR3 sequences listed, 7.5% to 10% are singletons. This same sample was also taken into another study, of yellow fever vaccine responses in identical twins.

The sequencing sample was made of PBMCs. Receptors originate from a woman in her late teens or twenties in good health. CDR3s include the opening cysteine and the closing phenylalanine or tryptophan. A D gene is named only where the DNA matches it firmly. Size is stated for part of the rows, as once, few or many counts, or as a class when the clone is expanded.

D gene: -
J gene: TRBJ2-7
clone size: many
V gene: TRBV28
CDR3 DNA: TGTGCCAGCAGTTTGGGGGCGCGAGGCCCCTACGAGCAGTACTTC
CDR3 protein: CASSLGARGPYEQYF

D gene: TRBD2
J gene: TRBJ2-4
clone size: -
V gene: TRBV20-1
CDR3 DNA: TGCAGTGCTAGAGATGGGGTAGCGGGGGTAAACATTCAGTACTTC
CDR3 protein: CSARDGVAGVNIQYF

D gene: TRBD1
J gene: TRBJ1-5
clone size: many
V gene: TRBV7-9
CDR3 DNA: TGTGCCAGCAGCGCAGGGACAGCCGGGGGGCGGCCCCAGCATTTT
CDR3 protein: CASSAGTAGGRPQHF

D gene: TRBD2
J gene: TRBJ2-2
clone size: -
V gene: TRBV12-3/TRBV12-4
CDR3 DNA: TGTGCCACCAGACTAGCGGGAGGGCCCCACGGGGAGCTGTTTTTT
CDR3 protein: CATRLAGGPHGELFF

D gene: -
J gene: TRBJ2-4
clone size: -
V gene: TRBV20-1
CDR3 DNA: TGCAGTGCTAGAGTGGGGGACTTAATAATAGCCAAAAACATTCAGTACTTC
CDR3 protein: CSARVGDLIIAKNIQYF

D gene: -
J gene: TRBJ2-6
clone size: -
V gene: TRBV12-3/TRBV12-4
CDR3 DNA: TGTGCCAGCAGTTTACGGTGTGCCCACTCTGGGGCCAACGTCCTGACTTTC
CDR3 protein: CASSLRCAHSGANVLTF

D gene: -
J gene: TRBJ2-5
clone size: -
V gene: TRBV27
CDR3 DNA: TGTGCCAGCAGTTTATCGATGTGGCAGGTCCAAGAGACCCAGTACTTC
CDR3 protein: CASSLSMWQVQETQYF

D gene: TRBD1
J gene: TRBJ1-5
clone size: many
V gene: TRBV7-8
CDR3 DNA: TGTGCCAGCAGCTTAAGGGCCAGGGGGCTCGGGAGCAATCAGCCCCAGCATTTT
CDR3 protein: CASSLRARGLGSNQPQHF

D gene: TRBD2
J gene: TRBJ2-1
clone size: many
V gene: TRBV7-2
CDR3 DNA: TGTGCCAGCAGCGTGTATAGCGGGAGTGAGCAGTTCTTC
CDR3 protein: CASSVYSGSEQFF

D gene: -
J gene: TRBJ1-5
clone size: few
V gene: TRBV20-1
CDR3 DNA: TGCAGTGCTAGAGCTCCCCCCGGACAGATATTATATAGCAATCAGCCCCAGCATTTT
CDR3 protein: CSARAPPGQILYSNQPQHF

D gene: -
J gene: TRBJ2-5
clone size: few
V gene: TRBV18
CDR3 DNA: TGTGCCAGCTCACCACTCCCGGCCCAAGAGACCCAGTACTTC
CDR3 protein: CASSPLPAQETQYF

D gene: TRBD1
J gene: TRBJ1-2
clone size: few
V gene: TRBV14
CDR3 DNA: TGTGCCAGCAGCCAAGAAGGAGGGACAGCCTATGGCTACACCTTC
CDR3 protein: CASSQEGGTAYGYTF

D gene: TRBD2
J gene: TRBJ2-7
clone size: few
V gene: TRBV15
CDR3 DNA: TGTGCCACCAGCAGTGGAATAGCGGGGCGATTCTCCTACGAGCAGTACTTC
CDR3 protein: CATSSGIAGRFSYEQYF

D gene: -
J gene: TRBJ2-2
clone size: -
V gene: TRBV3-1
CDR3 DNA: TGTGCCAGTAGGCTCACAGGGACGTCCGGGGAGCTGTTTTTT
CDR3 protein: CASRLTGTSGELFF

D gene: TRBD2
J gene: TRBJ2-5
clone size: -
V gene: TRBV7-2
CDR3 DNA: TGTGCCAGCAGCTTTTTAACTAGCGGAAACCAAGAGACCCAGTACTTC
CDR3 protein: CASSFLTSGNQETQYF

D gene: TRBD2
J gene: TRBJ2-2
clone size: -
V gene: TRBV5-6
CDR3 DNA: TGTGCCAGCAGCTTCCTAGCGGGCGCGAACACCGGGGAGCTGTTTTTT
CDR3 protein: CASSFLAGANTGELFF

D gene: -
J gene: TRBJ2-1
clone size: many
V gene: TRBV29-1
CDR3 DNA: TGCAGTTCGGGCCAGTACAATGAGCAGTTCTTC
CDR3 protein: CSSGQYNEQFF

D gene: TRBD2
J gene: TRBJ2-1
clone size: many
V gene: TRBV4-3
CDR3 DNA: TGCGCCAGCAGCCAAGAAGGCGGCAGAGAACTAGCGTCCTACAATGAGCAGTTCTTC
CDR3 protein: CASSQEGGRELASYNEQFF

D gene: TRBD1
J gene: TRBJ1-4
clone size: -
V gene: TRBV14
CDR3 DNA: TGTGCCAGCAGCCAATTGGGACAGATAAATGAAAAACTGTTTTTT
CDR3 protein: CASSQLGQINEKLFF

D gene: -
J gene: TRBJ2-1
clone size: many
V gene: TRBV21-1
CDR3 DNA: TGTGCCAGCAGCAAAGCTGGAGTCACCTACAATGAGCAGTTCTTC
CDR3 protein: CASSKAGVTYNEQFF

D gene: TRBD2
J gene: TRBJ2-1
clone size: few
V gene: TRBV5-1
CDR3 DNA: TGCGCCAGCAGGGGACTAGCGGGGCCCAATGAGCAGTTCTTC
CDR3 protein: CASRGLAGPNEQFF

D gene: TRBD1
J gene: TRBJ2-2
clone size: -
V gene: TRBV12-3/TRBV12-4
CDR3 DNA: TGTGCCAGCAGATCCACGTCGGGACAGATAACTACCGGGGAGCTGTTTTTT
CDR3 protein: CASRSTSGQITTGELFF

D gene: -
J gene: TRBJ2-3
clone size: many
V gene: TRBV12-3/TRBV12-4
CDR3 DNA: TGTGCCAGCAGTTTTACGCCCAAAACAGATACGCAGTATTTT
CDR3 protein: CASSFTPKTDTQYF

D gene: -
J gene: TRBJ2-2
clone size: -
V gene: TRBV11-3
CDR3 DNA: TGTGCCAGCAGCTCCGAGGTGGCGGGACCTTTCCGGGAGCTGTTTTTT
CDR3 protein: CASSSEVAGPFRELFF

D gene: TRBD2
J gene: TRBJ2-3
clone size: few
V gene: TRBV12-3/TRBV12-4
CDR3 DNA: TGTGCCAGCAGTCCTCCGGGACTAGCGGGAGGGATGCCAGATACGCAGTATTTT
CDR3 protein: CASSPPGLAGGMPDTQYF

D gene: -
J gene: TRBJ2-7
clone size: -
V gene: TRBV4-3
CDR3 DNA: TGCGCCAGCAGCCAAGATCGGGGTACGGTATACGAGCAGTACTTC
CDR3 protein: CASSQDRGTVYEQYF

D gene: TRBD1
J gene: TRBJ2-7
clone size: -
V gene: TRBV29-1
CDR3 DNA: TGCAGCGTTTCTAGACAGGGGGCAATCTACGAGCAGTACTTC
CDR3 protein: CSVSRQGAIYEQYF

D gene: -
J gene: TRBJ2-1
clone size: many
V gene: TRBV14
CDR3 DNA: TGTGCCAGCAGCCAAGTGAAAGGGTATGAGTTCTTC
CDR3 protein: CASSQVKGYEFF

D gene: -
J gene: TRBJ2-7
clone size: -
V gene: TRBV4-3
CDR3 DNA: TGCGCCAGCAGCCAAGGTATCCGATTCTACGAGCAGTACTTC
CDR3 protein: CASSQGIRFYEQYF

D gene: -
J gene: TRBJ2-7
clone size: -
V gene: TRBV23-1
CDR3 DNA: TGCGCCAGCAGTCATTGCCGGGACCGTACCTACGAGCAGTACTTC
CDR3 protein: CASSHCRDRTYEQYF

D gene: -
J gene: TRBJ2-7
clone size: -
V gene: TRBV29-1
CDR3 DNA: TGCAGCGTTGGGGGGGGGACAGGTTACGAGCAGTACTTC
CDR3 protein: CSVGGGTGYEQYF

D gene: -
J gene: TRBJ2-1
clone size: few
V gene: TRBV10-3
CDR3 DNA: TGTGCCATCAGGTTAGCGGATGAGCAGTTCTTC
CDR3 protein: CAIRLADEQFF

D gene: TRBD2
J gene: TRBJ2-5
clone size: many
V gene: TRBV24-1
CDR3 DNA: TGTGCCACCAGTGTAGCGGGAGGGCCCCGGCAAGAGACCCAGTACTTC
CDR3 protein: CATSVAGGPRQETQYF

D gene: -
J gene: TRBJ2-5
clone size: few
V gene: TRBV20-1
CDR3 DNA: TGCAGTGCCATACGAGGGCAGGGGCACGAGTTTATGCAAGAGACCCAGTACTTC
CDR3 protein: CSAIRGQGHEFMQETQYF

D gene: TRBD2
J gene: TRBJ2-2
clone size: many
V gene: TRBV9
CDR3 DNA: TGTGCCAGCAGCGTAGAAGCGGGAGAAGACACCGGGGAGCTGTTTTTT
CDR3 protein: CASSVEAGEDTGELFF

D gene: -
J gene: TRBJ2-1
clone size: few
V gene: TRBV4-3
CDR3 DNA: TGCGCCAGCAGCCAAGTCCACTTATCGGGTGAGCAGTTCTTC
CDR3 protein: CASSQVHLSGEQFF

D gene: -
J gene: TRBJ2-7
clone size: many
V gene: TRBV12-3/TRBV12-4
CDR3 DNA: TGTGCCAGCAGGTCCGCAGGGGAGCTATACGAGCAGTACTTC
CDR3 protein: CASRSAGELYEQYF

D gene: -
J gene: TRBJ2-2
clone size: many
V gene: TRBV11-2
CDR3 DNA: TGTGCCAGCAGCTTATGGTACGGGGGCGCTGCCGGGGAGCTGTTTTTT
CDR3 protein: CASSLWYGGAAGELFF

D gene: TRBD2
J gene: TRBJ2-1
clone size: few
V gene: TRBV4-3
CDR3 DNA: TGCGCCAGCAGCCAAGGGACTAGCGAGAGCTCCTACAATGAGCAGTTCTTC
CDR3 protein: CASSQGTSESSYNEQFF

D gene: -
J gene: TRBJ2-7
clone size: -
V gene: TRBV11-2
CDR3 DNA: TGTGCCAGCAGCTTAGTCACCGAGATTGGGGCAGGGTCCTACGAGCAGTACTTC
CDR3 protein: CASSLVTEIGAGSYEQYF

D gene: TRBD2
J gene: TRBJ2-1
clone size: few
V gene: TRBV28
CDR3 DNA: TGTGCCAGCAGTTTATTGGCGGGAGGGCCGACGGGCAATGAGCAGTTCTTC
CDR3 protein: CASSLLAGGPTGNEQFF

D gene: -
J gene: TRBJ2-5
clone size: -
V gene: TRBV7-9
CDR3 DNA: TGTGCCAGCAGCTCCAGGGTTCTGCGGCAAGAGACCCAGTACTTC
CDR3 protein: CASSSRVLRQETQYF

D gene: TRBD2
J gene: TRBJ2-3
clone size: few
V gene: TRBV20-1
CDR3 DNA: TGCAGTGCTAGGCGGGGGGGGACAGATACGCAGTATTTT
CDR3 protein: CSARRGGTDTQYF

D gene: -
J gene: TRBJ2-5
clone size: few
V gene: TRBV5-1
CDR3 DNA: TGCGCCAGCACCCTCTTGAGGGGGCAAGAGACCCAGTACTTC
CDR3 protein: CASTLLRGQETQYF

D gene: TRBD1
J gene: TRBJ2-7
clone size: few
V gene: TRBV5-1
CDR3 DNA: TGCGCCAGCAGCTCCGGGACAGTGATCCACTACGAGCAGTACTTC
CDR3 protein: CASSSGTVIHYEQYF

D gene: TRBD2
J gene: TRBJ2-5
clone size: -
V gene: TRBV7-6
CDR3 DNA: TGTGCCAGCAGCTTATCTTTAGCGGGCCCAGACGGAGAGACCCAGTACTTC
CDR3 protein: CASSLSLAGPDGETQYF

D gene: -
J gene: TRBJ2-2
clone size: -
V gene: TRBV15
CDR3 DNA: TGTGCCACCAGCAGGCACTTTGAGAACACCGGGGAGCTGTTTTTT
CDR3 protein: CATSRHFENTGELFF

D gene: -
J gene: TRBJ2-7
clone size: many
V gene: TRBV20-1
CDR3 DNA: TGCAGTGCCAAAGCGGTTAGCTCCTACGAGCAGTACTTC
CDR3 protein: CSAKAVSSYEQYF